This record covers a single TCR beta chain. The source of the sample is a study of blood T cell repertoires in COVID-19. The CDR3 sequence is 12 residues long. The V and J ends lost 8 bases and 5 bases respectively, with 12 bases between them. Germline CDR1 MDHEN, CDR2 SYDVKM. The data were produced by immunoSEQ multiplex PCR, yet TCRdb's version contains in-frame clones alone and is incomplete. The repertoire holds approximately 210,000 clones, with 92% as singletons. V and J are TRBV28 and TRBJ2-5, with no clear D. This receptor was obtained from a man aged 25 to 40 with acute or convalescent COVID-19. The material sequenced was peripheral blood. DNA of the CDR3: TGTGCCAGCCTTGCTACCGAGGAGACCCAGTACTTC. This encodes CASLATEETQYF.